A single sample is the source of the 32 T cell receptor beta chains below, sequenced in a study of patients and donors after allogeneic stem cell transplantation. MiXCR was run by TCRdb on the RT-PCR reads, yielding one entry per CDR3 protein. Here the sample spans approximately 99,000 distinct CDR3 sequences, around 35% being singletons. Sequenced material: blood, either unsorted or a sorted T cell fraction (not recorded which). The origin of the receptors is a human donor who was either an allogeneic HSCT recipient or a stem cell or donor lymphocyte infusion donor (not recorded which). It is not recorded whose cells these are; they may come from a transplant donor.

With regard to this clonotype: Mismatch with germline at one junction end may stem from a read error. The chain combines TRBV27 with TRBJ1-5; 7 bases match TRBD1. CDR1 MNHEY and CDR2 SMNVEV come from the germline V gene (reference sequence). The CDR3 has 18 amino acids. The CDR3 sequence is CASSLSGTASYSNQPQHF. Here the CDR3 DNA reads TGTGCCAGCAGTCTATCCGGGACAGCTAGTTATAGCAATCAGCCCCAGCATTTT.

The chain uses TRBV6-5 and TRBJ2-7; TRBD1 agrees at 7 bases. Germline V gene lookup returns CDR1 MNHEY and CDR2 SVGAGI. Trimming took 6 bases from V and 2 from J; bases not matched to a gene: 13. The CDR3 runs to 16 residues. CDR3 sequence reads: CASRRGRGSIPYEQYF. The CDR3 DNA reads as TGTGCCAGCAGGAGGGGCAGGGGGTCCATACCCTACGAGCAGTACTTC.

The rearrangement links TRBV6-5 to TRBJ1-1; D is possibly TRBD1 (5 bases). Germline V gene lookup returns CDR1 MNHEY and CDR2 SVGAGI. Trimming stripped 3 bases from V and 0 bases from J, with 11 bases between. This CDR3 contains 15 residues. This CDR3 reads CASSYQGRVNTEAFF. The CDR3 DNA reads TGTGCCAGCAGTTATCAGGGTAGGGTGAACACTGAAGCTTTCTTT.

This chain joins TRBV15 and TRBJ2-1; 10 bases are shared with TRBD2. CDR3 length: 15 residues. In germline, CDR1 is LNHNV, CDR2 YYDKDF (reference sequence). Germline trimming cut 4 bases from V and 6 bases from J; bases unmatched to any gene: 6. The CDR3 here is CATSTIAGGFNEQFF. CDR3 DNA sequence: TGTGCCACCAGCACCATAGCGGGAGGATTCAATGAGCAGTTCTTC.

This chain's CDR3 is CASSYSGDQPQHF. The CDR3 nucleotides are TGTGCCAGCAGTTACTCAGGGGACCAGCCCCAGCATTTT. The genes are TRBV6-5 and TRBJ1-5, with D tentatively TRBD1 (5 bases). V lost 0 bases and J 7 bases, leaving 7 bases between the germline ends. The CDR3 contains 13 residues. The germline CDR1 and CDR2 sequences are MNHEY and SVGAGI.

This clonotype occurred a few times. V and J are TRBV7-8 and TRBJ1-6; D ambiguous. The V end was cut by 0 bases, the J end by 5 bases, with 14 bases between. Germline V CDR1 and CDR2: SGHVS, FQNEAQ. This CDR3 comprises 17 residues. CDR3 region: CASSLALGSLNNSPLHF. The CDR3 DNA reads TGTGCCAGCAGCTTAGCTTTAGGCAGCCTGAATAATTCACCCCTCCACTTT.

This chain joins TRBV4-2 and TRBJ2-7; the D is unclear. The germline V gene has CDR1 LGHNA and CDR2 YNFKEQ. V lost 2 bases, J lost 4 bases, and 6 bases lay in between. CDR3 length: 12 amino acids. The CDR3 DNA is TGTGCCAGCAGCCAACGTGGGTACGAGCAGTACTTC. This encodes CASSQRGYEQYF.

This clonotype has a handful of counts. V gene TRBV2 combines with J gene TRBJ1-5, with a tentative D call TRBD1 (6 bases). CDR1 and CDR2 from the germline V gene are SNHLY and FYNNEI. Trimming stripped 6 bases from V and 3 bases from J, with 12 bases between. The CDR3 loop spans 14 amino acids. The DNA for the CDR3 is TGTGCCAGCAGCGCTGGACAGTCCAATCAGCCCCAGCATTTT. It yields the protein CASSAGQSNQPQHF.

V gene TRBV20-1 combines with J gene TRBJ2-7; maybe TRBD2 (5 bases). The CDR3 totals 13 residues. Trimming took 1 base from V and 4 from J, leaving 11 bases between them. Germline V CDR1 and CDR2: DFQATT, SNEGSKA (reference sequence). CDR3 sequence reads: CSARGLAGYEQYF. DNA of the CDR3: TGCAGTGCTAGAGGTCTAGCTGGGTACGAGCAGTACTTC.

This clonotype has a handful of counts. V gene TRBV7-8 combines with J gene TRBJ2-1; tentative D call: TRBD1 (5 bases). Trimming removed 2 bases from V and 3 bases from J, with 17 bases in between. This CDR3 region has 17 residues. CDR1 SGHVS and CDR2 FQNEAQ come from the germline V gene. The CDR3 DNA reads TGTGCCAGCAGCTTACAACAGGCGGAGCTTAACTACAATGAGCAGTTCTTC. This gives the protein CASSLQQAELNYNEQFF. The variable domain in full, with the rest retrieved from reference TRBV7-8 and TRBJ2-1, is GAGVSQSPRYKVAKRGQDVALRCDPISGHVSLFWYQQALGQGPEFLTYFQNEAQLDKSGLPSDRFFAERPEGSVSTLKIQRTQQEDSAVYLCASSLQQAELNYNEQFFGPGTRLTVL.

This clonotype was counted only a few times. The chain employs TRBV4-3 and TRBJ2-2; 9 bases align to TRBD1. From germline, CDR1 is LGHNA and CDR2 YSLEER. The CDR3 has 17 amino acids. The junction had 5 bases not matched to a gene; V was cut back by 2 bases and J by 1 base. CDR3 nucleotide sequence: TGCGCCAGCAGCCAACTTACAGGGGGCGTGAACACCGGGGAGCTGTTTTTT. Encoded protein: CASSQLTGGVNTGELFF.

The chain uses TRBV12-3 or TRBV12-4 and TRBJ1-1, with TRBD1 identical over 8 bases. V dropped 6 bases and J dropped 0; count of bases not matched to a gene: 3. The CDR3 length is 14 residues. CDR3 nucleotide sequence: TGTGCCAGCAGCCTGACAGGGGTGAACACTGAAGCTTTCTTT. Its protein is CASSLTGVNTEAFF.

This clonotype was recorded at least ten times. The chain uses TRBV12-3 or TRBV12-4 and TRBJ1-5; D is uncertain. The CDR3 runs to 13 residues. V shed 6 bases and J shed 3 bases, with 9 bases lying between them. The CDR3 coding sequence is TGTGCCAGCAGAGAGACGCACAATCAGCCCCAGCATTTT. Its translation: CASRETHNQPQHF.

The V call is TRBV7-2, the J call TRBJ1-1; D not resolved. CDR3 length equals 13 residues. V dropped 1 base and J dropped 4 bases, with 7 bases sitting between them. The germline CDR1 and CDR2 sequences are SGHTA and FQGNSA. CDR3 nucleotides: TGTGCCAGCAGCTTAGAAGTGGGCACTGAAGCTTTCTTT. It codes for CASSLEVGTEAFF. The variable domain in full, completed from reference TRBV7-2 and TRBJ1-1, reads GAGVSQSPSNKVTEKGKDVELRCDPISGHTALYWYRQSLGQGLEFLIYFQGNSAPDKSGLPSDRFSAERTGGSVSTLTIQRTQQEDSAVYLCASSLEVGTEAFFGQGTRLTVV.

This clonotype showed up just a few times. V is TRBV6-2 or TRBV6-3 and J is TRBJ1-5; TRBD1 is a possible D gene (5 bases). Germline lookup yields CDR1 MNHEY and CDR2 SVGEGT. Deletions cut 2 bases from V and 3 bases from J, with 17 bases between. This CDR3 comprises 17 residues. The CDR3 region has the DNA TGTGCCAGCAGTTACCCCTACTCCGGGGCCCCCAATCAGCCCCAGCATTTT. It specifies CASSYPYSGAPNQPQHF.

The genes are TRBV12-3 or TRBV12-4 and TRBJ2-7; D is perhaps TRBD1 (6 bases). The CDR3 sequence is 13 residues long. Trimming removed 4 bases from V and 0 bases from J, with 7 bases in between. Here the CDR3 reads CASSSRGSYEQYF. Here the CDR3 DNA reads TGTGCCAGCAGTTCCAGGGGCTCCTACGAGCAGTACTTC.

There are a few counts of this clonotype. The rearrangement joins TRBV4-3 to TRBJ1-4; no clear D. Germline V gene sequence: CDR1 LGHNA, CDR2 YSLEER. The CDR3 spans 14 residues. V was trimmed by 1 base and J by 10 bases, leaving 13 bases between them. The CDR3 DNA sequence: TGCGCCAGCAGCCAAGGGGGAGGGATAGGAAAACTGTTTTTT. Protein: CASSQGGGIGKLFF.

The CDR3 coding sequence is TGTGCCAGCAGCCCTCAACTAGTAGGCGATACGCAGTATTTT. Translation gives CASSPQLVGDTQYF. This sequence joins TRBV7-8 and TRBJ2-3; possible D gene TRBD2, 5 bases. V lost 5 bases and J lost 6, with 15 bases in between. The CDR3 loop spans 14 amino acids. Germline CDR1 and CDR2: SGHVS and FQNEAQ.

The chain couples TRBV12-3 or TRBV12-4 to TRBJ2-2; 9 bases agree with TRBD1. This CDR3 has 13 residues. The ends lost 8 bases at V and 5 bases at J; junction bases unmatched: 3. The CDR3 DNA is TGTGCCAGCGGGGGACAGGGAACCGGGGAGCTGTTTTTT. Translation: CASGGQGTGELFF.

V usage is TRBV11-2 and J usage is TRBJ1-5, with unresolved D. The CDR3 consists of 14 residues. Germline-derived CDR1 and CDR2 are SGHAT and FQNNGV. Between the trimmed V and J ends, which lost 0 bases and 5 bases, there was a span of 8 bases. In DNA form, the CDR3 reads TGTGCCAGCAGCTTAGATTCTTTGGATCAGCCCCAGCATTTT. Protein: CASSLDSLDQPQHF.

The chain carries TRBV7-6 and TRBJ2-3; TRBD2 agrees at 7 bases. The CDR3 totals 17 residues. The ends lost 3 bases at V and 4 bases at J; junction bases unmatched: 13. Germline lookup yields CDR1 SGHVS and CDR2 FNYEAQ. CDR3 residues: CASSFLPLVREADTQYF. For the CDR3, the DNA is TGTGCCAGCAGCTTTCTACCACTCGTACGGGAGGCAGATACGCAGTATTTT.

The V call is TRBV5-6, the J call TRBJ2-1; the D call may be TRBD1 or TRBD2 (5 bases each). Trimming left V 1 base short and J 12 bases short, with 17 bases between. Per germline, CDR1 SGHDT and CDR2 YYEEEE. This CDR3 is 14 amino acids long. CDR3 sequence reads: CASSLWGNLNGQFF. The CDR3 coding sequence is TGTGCCAGCAGCTTGTGGGGGAACCTCAACGGGCAGTTCTTC.

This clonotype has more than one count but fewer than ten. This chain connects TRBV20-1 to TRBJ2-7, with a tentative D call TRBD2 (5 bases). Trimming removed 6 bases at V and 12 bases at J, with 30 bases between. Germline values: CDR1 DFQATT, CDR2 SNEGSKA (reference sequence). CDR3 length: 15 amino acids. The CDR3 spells CSARSGVASQRNRYF. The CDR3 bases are TGCAGTGCCCGATCTGGGGTGGCTAGCCAGCGGAATCGGTACTTC.

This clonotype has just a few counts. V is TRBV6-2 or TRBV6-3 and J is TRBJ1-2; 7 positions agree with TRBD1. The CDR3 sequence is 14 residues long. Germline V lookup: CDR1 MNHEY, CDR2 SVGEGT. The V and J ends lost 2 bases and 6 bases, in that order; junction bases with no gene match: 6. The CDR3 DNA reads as TGTGCCAGCAGTTACGGTGACAGGGTGGATGGCTACACCTTC. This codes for CASSYGDRVDGYTF.

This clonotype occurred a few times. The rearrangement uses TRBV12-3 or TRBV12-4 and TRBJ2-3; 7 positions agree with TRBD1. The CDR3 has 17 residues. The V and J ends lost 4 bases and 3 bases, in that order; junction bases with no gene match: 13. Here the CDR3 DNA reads TGTGCCAGCAGTTCCCCCCCGAGAGGGGGCGTAACAGATACGCAGTATTTT. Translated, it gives CASSSPPRGGVTDTQYF.

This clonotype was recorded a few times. The CDR3 sequence is CSARVAAWGYTF. CDR3 DNA sequence: TGCAGTGCTAGAGTTGCAGCCTGGGGCTACACCTTC. The rearrangement joins TRBV20-1 to TRBJ1-2; D is uncertain. In germline, CDR1 is DFQATT, CDR2 SNEGSKA (reference sequence). The CDR3 contains 12 residues. The V gene lost 1 base and the J gene lost 8 bases, with 11 bases spanning the gap.

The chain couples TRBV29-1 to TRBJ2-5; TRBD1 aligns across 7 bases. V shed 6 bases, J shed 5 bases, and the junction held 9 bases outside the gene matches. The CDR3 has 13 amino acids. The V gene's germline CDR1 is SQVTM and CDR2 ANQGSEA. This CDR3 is CSVVDRSLETQYF. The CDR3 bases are TGCAGCGTAGTGGACAGGAGCCTGGAGACCCAGTACTTC.

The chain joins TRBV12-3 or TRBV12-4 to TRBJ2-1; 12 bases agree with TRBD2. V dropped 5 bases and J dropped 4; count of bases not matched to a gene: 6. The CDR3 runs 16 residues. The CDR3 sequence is CASSPASGRGYNEQFF. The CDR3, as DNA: TGTGCCAGCAGTCCCGCTAGCGGGAGGGGGTACAATGAGCAGTTCTTC.

CDR3 bases: TGTGCCAGCAGACCGGACAGGGTCTATGGCTACACCTTC. Protein: CASRPDRVYGYTF. V is TRBV12-3 or TRBV12-4 and J is TRBJ1-2; 8 bases are shared with TRBD1. The V segment lost 6 bases and the J segment 4 bases; nucleotides outside the gene matches: 4. The CDR3 is 13 amino acids.

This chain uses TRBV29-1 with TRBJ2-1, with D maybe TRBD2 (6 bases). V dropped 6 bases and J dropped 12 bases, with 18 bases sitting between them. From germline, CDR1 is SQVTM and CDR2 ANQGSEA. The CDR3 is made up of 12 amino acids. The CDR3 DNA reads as TGCAGCGTCACGGACGGGGGTCTGGGGCAGTTCTTC. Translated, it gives CSVTDGGLGQFF.

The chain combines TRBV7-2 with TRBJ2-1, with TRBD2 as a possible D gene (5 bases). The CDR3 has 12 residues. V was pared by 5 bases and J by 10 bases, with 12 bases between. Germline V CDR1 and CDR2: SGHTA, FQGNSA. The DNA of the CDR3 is TGTGCCAGCAGCAGACTATATATGGAGCAGTTCTTC. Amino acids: CASSRLYMEQFF. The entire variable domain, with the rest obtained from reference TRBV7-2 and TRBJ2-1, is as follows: GAGVSQSPSNKVTEKGKDVELRCDPISGHTALYWYRQSLGQGLEFLIYFQGNSAPDKSGLPSDRFSAERTGGSVSTLTIQRTQQEDSAVYLCASSRLYMEQFFGPGTRLTVL.

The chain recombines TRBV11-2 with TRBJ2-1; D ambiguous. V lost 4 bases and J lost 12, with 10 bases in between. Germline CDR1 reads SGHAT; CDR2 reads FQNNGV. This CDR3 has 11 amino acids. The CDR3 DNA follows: TGTGCCAGCAGCTACGTTTGGGGGCAGTTCTTC. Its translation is CASSYVWGQFF.